What follows is one T cell receptor beta chain and its context. V lost 3 bases, J lost 6 bases, and 12 bases lay in between. Germline V gene data show CDR1 as LNHDA and CDR2 as SQIVND (reference sequence). CDR3 length equals 15 residues. The protocol was immunoSEQ multiplex PCR, while the TCRdb copy is restricted to in-frame clones and leaves out a portion. The data contain 90,000 to 110,000 clones, less than 95% of them singletons. The data were taken from a study of control samples from healthy donors and cancer patients. The sequencing sample was made of blood. The receptor comes from a human donor in good health. The donor label of this sample is uncertain. This chain links TRBV19 with TRBJ1-6, with TRBD1 as a possible D gene (6 bases). The CDR3: CASSIRGRGNSPLHF. The CDR3 region has the DNA TGTGCCAGTAGTATCCGGGGGCGCGGTAATTCACCCCTCCACTTT.